This T cell receptor (beta chain) was documented in a study of tumor-infiltrating lymphocytes in primary liver carcinoma. As for the study in general: Enrolled patients were male and female, aged 30 to 69 years. Study-level findings and limits: Pairs comparing tumor with adjacent tissue or blood overlapped less than pairs drawn from tumor regions. The study found a significantly higher top-250-clone fraction in tumors than in blood (p = 0.039).

The CDR3 sequence is 16 residues long. With 1 base clipped from V and 4 bases from J, the junction kept 6 bases outside the gene matches. Germline CDR1 is MGHRA and CDR2 is YSYEKL. Production of TCR beta cDNA used 400 to 600 ng total RNA together with a constant-region primer. A slightly modified ARM-PCR protocol with three nested multiplex PCR rounds produced these TCR beta libraries. Forward primers for TRBV1-TRBV30 and a C-beta reverse primer served the first two PCR rounds, at about 11 cycles each. TCRdb independently ran MiXCR on the multiplex PCR reads; one entry per CDR3 protein. The table lists approximately 210,000 distinct CDR3 sequences, about 61% of them singletons. This clonotype appeared many times. The antigen remains undetermined. Germline DNA was extracted too, while blood RNA derived from unsorted whole blood.

The sequence came from an older woman with primary liver carcinoma and hepatitis B virus infection. The sequenced sample was peripheral blood. This rearrangement joins TRBV4-1 to TRBJ2-3, with 9 bases lining up with TRBD1. Here the CDR3 reads CASSQGTGDRSDTQYF. Written as DNA, the CDR3 is TGCGCCAGCAGCCAAGGGACAGGGGATCGCTCAGATACGCAGTATTTT.